This T cell receptor (beta chain) stems from a study of blood T cell repertoires in COVID-19. Study information: Samples representing acute and convalescent COVID-19 were sourced from the United States, Italy and Spain.

Per the original methods: Estimation of nucleated cell counts relied on the amplification of reference gene primers. TCRdb's copy holds only in-frame clones and misses some; the assay was immunoSEQ multiplex PCR. V and J calls and clone size are copied from that table; D and trimming were computed from the DNA. The sample records 100,000 to 130,000 clones, around 89% being singletons. The origin of this receptor is a middle-aged man with active or convalescent COVID-19. Sequencing was performed on peripheral blood.

The DNA for the CDR3 is TGTGCCATCCGAGCTCCAGGGGCGGGTGAGACCCAGTACTTC. Its protein is CAIRAPGAGETQYF. The chain combines TRBV10-3 with TRBJ2-5; the D gene is possibly TRBD1 (6 bases). CDR1 is ENHRY and CDR2 is SYGVKD in the germline V gene. CDR3 length: 14 amino acids. Deletions cut 8 bases from V and 5 bases from J, with 18 bases between.